This TCR beta chain was sequenced during a study of shared clonotypes between healthy human individuals. Study-wide results and caveats: Clonotype sharing among donors likely depends on sequencing depth. The genetic and exposure-history diversity represented was limited by few donors. Across subsets, estimated richness was generally greater for naive than for memory populations.

Naive CD8 cells were CD45RO-negative, positively selected for CCR7, excluding terminally differentiated effector memory CD45RA+ cells. Donors were healthy HIV-negative adults without recent acute infections or vaccinations. The V gene's germline CDR1 is MNHNS and CDR2 SASEGT. V was shortened by 4 bases and J by 7 bases, with 17 bases between the two germline ends. The CDR3 runs to 14 residues. Here immunoSEQ multiplex PCR was the method, and the copy in TCRdb shows in-frame clones only, minus some. The sample holds hundreds of thousands of clones; 90% to 98% are singletons and the top ten take about 0.25%. With regard to this clone: Its antigen is not known.

Specimen: naive CD8+ T cells sorted from blood. This chain uses TRBV6-1 with TRBJ2-7, with D perhaps matching TRBD2 (7 bases). This TCR was recovered from a man between 25 and 39 years old in good health. The CDR3 sequence: CASSVYGGLGEQYF. The CDR3, as DNA: TGTGCCAGCAGTGTTTACGGGGGGCTAGGGGAGCAGTACTTC.